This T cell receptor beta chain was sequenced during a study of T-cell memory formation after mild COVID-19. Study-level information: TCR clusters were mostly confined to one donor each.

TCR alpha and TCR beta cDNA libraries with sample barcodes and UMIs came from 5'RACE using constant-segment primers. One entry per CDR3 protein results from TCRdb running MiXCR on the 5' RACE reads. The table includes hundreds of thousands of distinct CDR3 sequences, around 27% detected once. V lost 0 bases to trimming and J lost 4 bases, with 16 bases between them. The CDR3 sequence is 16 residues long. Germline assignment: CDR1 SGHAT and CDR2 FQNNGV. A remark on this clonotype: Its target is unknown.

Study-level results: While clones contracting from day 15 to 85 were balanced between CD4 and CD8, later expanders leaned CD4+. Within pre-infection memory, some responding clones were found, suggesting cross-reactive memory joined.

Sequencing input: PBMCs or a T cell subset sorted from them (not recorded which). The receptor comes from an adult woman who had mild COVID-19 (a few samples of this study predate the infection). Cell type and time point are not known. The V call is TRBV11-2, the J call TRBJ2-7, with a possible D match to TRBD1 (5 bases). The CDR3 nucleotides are TGTGCCAGCAGCTTAGATTTGGGGCAGGGCCCGTACGAGCAGTACTTC. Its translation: CASSLDLGQGPYEQYF.